Listed here is a single T cell receptor (beta chain). Its antigen remains unidentified. This sample was included in a study of T cell responses to AZD1222 COVID-19 vaccine. Study-wide results and caveats: It was only after the peak T cell response that any repertoires were sampled. Of spike-specific TCRs, nearly half reportedly target regions left unmutated in variants.

The data were produced by immunoSEQ multiplex PCR, yet TCRdb's version contains in-frame clones alone and is incomplete. The repertoire consists of roughly 130,000 clones, with about 90% occurring once and the leading ten covering over 15%. V was pared by 9 bases and J by 2 bases, with 14 bases between. The CDR3 totals 13 residues. The germline V gene encodes CDR1 SGHNT and CDR2 YENEEA. J is TRBJ2-7 and V is TRBV11-3; D is uncertain. Material: peripheral blood, obtained on day 0 of MenACWY control vaccination. The sequence was obtained from an adult in good health. CDR3 residues: CASSKMRTYEQYF. The CDR3, as DNA: TGTGCCAGTTCAAAGATGCGGACCTACGAGCAGTACTTC.